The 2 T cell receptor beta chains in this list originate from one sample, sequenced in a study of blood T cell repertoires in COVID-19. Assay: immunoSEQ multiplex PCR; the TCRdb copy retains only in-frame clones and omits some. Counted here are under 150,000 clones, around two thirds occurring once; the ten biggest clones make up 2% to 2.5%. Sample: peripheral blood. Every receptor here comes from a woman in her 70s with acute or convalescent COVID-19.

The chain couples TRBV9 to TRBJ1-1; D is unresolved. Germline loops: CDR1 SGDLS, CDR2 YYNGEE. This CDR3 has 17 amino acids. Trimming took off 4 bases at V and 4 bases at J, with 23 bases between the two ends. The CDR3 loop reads CASSPPQDGRGFTEAFF. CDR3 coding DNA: TGTGCCAGCAGCCCACCCCAGGACGGCCGCGGGTTCACTGAAGCTTTCTTT.

The CDR3 bases are TGTGCCAGCAGCGTAGCCCTAGCGGGTTCCACCGGGGAGCTGTTTTTT. Its protein product is CASSVALAGSTGELFF. This chain joins TRBV9 and TRBJ2-2, with 8 bases that match TRBD2. The length of the CDR3 is 16 residues. V was pared by 0 bases and J by 4 bases, with 5 bases of the junction left unmatched. Germline V gene sequence: CDR1 SGDLS, CDR2 YYNGEE. The whole variable domain, remainder taken from reference TRBV9 and TRBJ2-2, is DSGVTQTPKHLITATGQRVTLRCSPRSGDLSVYWYQQSLDQGLQFLIQYYNGEERAKGNILERFSAQQFPDLHSELNLSSLELGDSALYFCASSVALAGSTGELFFGEGSRLTVL.